This TCR beta chain was found in a study of beta chain features in type 1 diabetes. V lost 4 bases and J lost 4, with 13 bases in between. Germline V CDR1 and CDR2: LNHDA, SQIVND (reference sequence). CDR3 length: 15 amino acids. The entirety of the isolated RNA underwent reverse transcription, so expressed TCRB transcripts were sequenced. Profiling relied on immunoSEQ multiplex PCR, and the TCRdb table lists in-frame clones only, not all of them. The data show 620,000 or so clones, with roughly a sixth seen just once and about 0.093% held by the top ten. Sorted populations all had greater than 95% purity.

The chain combines TRBV19 with TRBJ2-2; D may correspond to TRBD1 or TRBD2 (5 bases each). This clonotype was sampled from a man between 18 and 35 years old in good health. The sequenced material came from naive CD4+ T cells from blood. In nucleotides, the CDR3 is TGTGCCAGTAGTAAACTCACTGGGGGCACCGGGGAGCTGTTTTTT. This translates into CASSKLTGGTGELFF.